What follows are 27 T cell receptor beta chains derived from one specimen sequenced in a study of blood T cells in healthy people across ages. Then a second PCR, running roughly 7 to 11 cycles, was carried out with a sample-barcoded 5' primer and a J-beta primer mix. Via MiXCR, TCRdb re-called the 5' RACE reads, giving one row per CDR3 protein. The data hold about 640,000 distinct CDR3 sequences, with approximately 50% observed a single time. Sequencing was done on a sample of blood. These receptors were taken from a man aged 55-75 years in good health.

This clonotype was detected a few times. The V gene is TRBV6-5, the J gene TRBJ2-7, with a tentative D call TRBD1 (6 bases). Trimming shortened V by 3 bases and J by 2 bases, and 11 bases separated the two germline ends. The germline V gene has CDR1 MNHEY and CDR2 SVGAGI. CDR3 length: 14 amino acids. CDR3 sequence: CASSYRDKAYEQYF. Written as DNA, the CDR3 is TGTGCCAGCAGTTATCGGGACAAAGCCTACGAGCAGTACTTC.

This clonotype has more than one count but fewer than ten. The J gene is TRBJ2-3, the V gene TRBV24-1; D gene unclear. Trimming shortened V by 4 bases and J by 2 bases, and 3 bases separated the two germline ends. The CDR3 is made up of 12 amino acids. Germline V gene data show CDR1 as KGHDR and CDR2 as SFDVKD. CDR3 sequence reads: CATSEDTDTQYF. In nucleotides, the CDR3 is TGTGCCACCAGTGAAGACACAGATACGCAGTATTTT.

The sample holds a few counts of this clonotype. V gene TRBV9 combines with J gene TRBJ2-5, with 12 bases lining up with TRBD2. The CDR3 is made up of 16 amino acids. Trimming cost V 1 base and J 5 bases; bases outside gene matches: 6. CDR1 and CDR2 from the germline V gene are SGDLS and YYNGEE. CDR3 in DNA: TGTGCCAGCAGCGTATGGGCGACTAGCGGGGGTGAGACCCAGTACTTC. As protein: CASSVWATSGGETQYF.

This chain connects TRBV6-6 to TRBJ1-6; D ambiguous. V was trimmed by 0 bases and J by 7 bases, leaving 7 bases between them. The CDR3 extends over 14 amino acids. Germline V gene lookup returns CDR1 MNHNY and CDR2 SVGAGI (reference sequence). The CDR3 bases are TGTGCCAGCAGTTACTCGGGCAGAAATTCACCCCTCCACTTT. It specifies CASSYSGRNSPLHF.

The chain uses TRBV2 and TRBJ2-7, with D unclear. Trimming stripped 5 bases from V and 7 bases from J, with 21 bases between. CDR3 size: 15 residues. Germline V CDR1 and CDR2: SNHLY, FYNNEI. The CDR3 sequence is CASSKAGARVSEQYF. In DNA, the CDR3 is TGTGCCAGCAGTAAGGCTGGCGCTAGGGTTTCTGAGCAGTACTTC.

The V call is TRBV20-1, the J call TRBJ2-7; D gene uncertain. The CDR3 loop spans 12 amino acids. Between the trimmed V and J ends, which lost 3 bases and 3 bases, there was a span of 9 bases. From germline, CDR1 is DFQATT and CDR2 SNEGSKA (reference sequence). For the CDR3, the DNA is TGCAGTGCTAGGCTAGTCGACTACGAGCAGTACTTC. It is translated as CSARLVDYEQYF.

The chain recombines TRBV2 with TRBJ1-6; no clear D. Trimming pared 3 bases from V and 5 bases from J, leaving 11 bases between. Germline assignment: CDR1 SNHLY and CDR2 FYNNEI. This CDR3 has 15 residues. The DNA for the CDR3 is TGTGCCAGCAGTGATTTAGGGTCGAATAATTCACCCCTCCACTTT. Its protein is CASSDLGSNNSPLHF.

The chain couples TRBV20-1 to TRBJ1-4; 7 nucleotides agree with TRBD1. Germline values: CDR1 DFQATT, CDR2 SNEGSKA (reference sequence). Trimming took 0 bases from V and 6 from J; bases not matched to a gene: 7. This CDR3 comprises 15 residues. The CDR3 DNA is TGCAGTGCTAGAGATCCGGGACAGTCTGATGAAAAACTGTTTTTT. Amino acids: CSARDPGQSDEKLFF.

The chain recombines TRBV7-2 with TRBJ2-7; D gene unclear. CDR1 is SGHTA, CDR2 FQGNSA, per germline. This CDR3 has 14 amino acids. Trimming removed 1 base from V and 5 bases from J, with 12 bases in between. CDR3 amino acids: CASSLDPRPDEQYF. The DNA of the CDR3 is TGTGCCAGCAGCTTAGACCCTAGGCCCGACGAGCAGTACTTC. Combining the CDR3 with reference TRBV7-2 and TRBJ2-7 gives the whole variable domain GAGVSQSPSNKVTEKGKDVELRCDPISGHTALYWYRQSLGQGLEFLIYFQGNSAPDKSGLPSDRFSAERTGGSVSTLTIQRTQQEDSAVYLCASSLDPRPDEQYFGPGTRLTVT.

This clonotype was found many times. The chain recombines TRBV18 with TRBJ2-5; maybe TRBD1 (6 bases). The germline CDR1 and CDR2 sequences are KGHSH and LQKENI. The V end lost 8 bases, the J end lost 1 base, and 11 bases lay between the germline ends. The CDR3 has 13 residues. Here the CDR3 reads CASSAGVQETQYF. The CDR3, as DNA: TGTGCCAGCAGTGCAGGGGTCCAAGAGACCCAGTACTTC.

This rearrangement joins TRBV5-5 to TRBJ1-4; D is undetermined. From germline, CDR1 is SGHKS and CDR2 YYEKEE (reference sequence). The V and J ends lost 4 bases and 8 bases respectively, with 18 bases between them. The CDR3 extends over 15 amino acids. As DNA, the CDR3 is TGTGCCAGCAGCCCGGATTACTTTCGGCAGGAAAAACTGTTTTTT. This codes for CASSPDYFRQEKLFF.

J is TRBJ2-7 and V is TRBV2; a possible D gene is TRBD1 (5 bases). From germline, CDR1 is SNHLY and CDR2 FYNNEI. V was pared by 9 bases and J by 3 bases, with 12 bases between. CDR3 size: 12 residues. DNA of the CDR3: TGTGCCAGTGGGCAGGGTTACTACGAGCAGTACTTC. Protein product: CASGQGYYEQYF.

The V gene is TRBV7-2, the J gene TRBJ1-1; D is undetermined. V was shortened by 5 bases and J by 1 base, with 8 bases between the two germline ends. This CDR3 has 13 residues. Germline V gene lookup returns CDR1 SGHTA and CDR2 FQGNSA. Here the CDR3 DNA reads TGTGCCAGCAGCGGATTCAAGAACACTGAAGCTTTCTTT. It is translated as CASSGFKNTEAFF.

CDR3 in DNA: TGTGCCAGCAGCTTGCGGGAGCAGCAGTACTTC. Translated: CASSLREQQYF. V and J are TRBV7-2 and TRBJ2-7, with 7 bases matching TRBD2. The CDR3 is 11 amino acids. The germline V gene has CDR1 SGHTA and CDR2 FQGNSA. With V trimmed by 3 bases and J by 8 bases, 1 base remained unmatched.

The genes are TRBV7-8 and TRBJ2-1; D is unresolved. V lost 4 bases and J 2 bases, leaving 15 bases between the germline ends. This CDR3 is built from 16 residues. Germline V gene lookup returns CDR1 SGHVS and CDR2 FQNEAQ. The CDR3 coding sequence is TGTGCCAGCAGCTCCAGAAGGGCATCTCCCTACAATGAGCAGTTCTTC. This codes for CASSSRRASPYNEQFF.

Only a few counts were recorded for this clonotype. The rearrangement joins TRBV12-3 or TRBV12-4 to TRBJ1-6; 9 bases agree with TRBD1. CDR3 length: 14 residues. J lost 9 bases, V lost 7 bases, and 7 bases had no gene match. The CDR3 DNA sequence: TGTGCCAGCACCTTGGGACAGGGAATTTCACCCCTCCACTTT. Its protein is CASTLGQGISPLHF.

This chain links TRBV9 with TRBJ2-1; 7 bases are shared with TRBD2. The V gene's germline CDR1 is SGDLS and CDR2 YYNGEE. The CDR3 loop spans 17 amino acids. The trim removed 0 bases at V and 0 bases at J, leaving 6 bases unmatched. This chain's CDR3 is CASSVALRGSSYNEQFF. The CDR3 DNA reads TGTGCCAGCAGCGTAGCTTTGCGGGGGAGCTCCTACAATGAGCAGTTCTTC.

In its sample, this clonotype was seen many times. V is TRBV7-2 and J is TRBJ2-1; 9 bases are shared with TRBD2. The CDR3 contains 14 residues. Germline V gives CDR1 SGHTA, CDR2 FQGNSA. V was clipped by 5 bases and J by 8 bases; unmatched bases: 7. CDR3: CASSVRGGGDEQFF. The CDR3 DNA sequence: TGTGCCAGCAGCGTGCGGGGGGGCGGAGATGAGCAGTTCTTC.

A few counts support this clonotype. V is TRBV25-1 and J is TRBJ2-5; 10 bases match TRBD1. CDR3 length: 14 amino acids. Losses at the gene ends were 3 bases for V and 5 bases for J; bases not matched to a gene: 3. The germline CDR1 and CDR2 sequences are MGHDK and SYGVNS. CDR3 amino acids: CASSDPGQGETQYF. CDR3 DNA: TGTGCCAGCAGTGATCCGGGACAGGGGGAGACCCAGTACTTC. Drawing the rest from reference TRBV25-1 and TRBJ2-5, the complete variable domain is EADIYQTPRYLVIGTGKKITLECSQTMGHDKMYWYQQDPGMELHLIHYSYGVNSTEKGDLSSESTVSRIRTEHFPLTLESARPSHTSQYLCASSDPGQGETQYFGPGTRLLVL.

The V gene is TRBV7-9, the J gene TRBJ2-4, with 12 nucleotides matching TRBD1. V lost 6 bases to trimming and J lost 5 bases; unmatched junction nucleotides: 8. CDR3 length: 16 residues. Looked up from germline, CDR1 is SEHNR and CDR2 is FQNEAQ (reference sequence). The CDR3 nucleotides read TGTGCCAGCAGGCGGGACAGGGGGCGGTTGGAAAACATTCAGTACTTC. This translates into CASRRDRGRLENIQYF.

This clonotype was picked up a small number of times. This chain connects TRBV28 to TRBJ2-5, with 13 positions matching TRBD2. The CDR3 spans 15 residues. After removal of 7 bases from V and 5 bases from J, the junction contained 7 bases not matched to a gene. CDR1 MDHEN and CDR2 SYDVKM come from the germline V gene. The CDR3 here is CASITSGGAWETQYF. DNA for the CDR3: TGTGCCAGCATCACTAGCGGGGGGGCCTGGGAGACCCAGTACTTC. The entire variable domain, with the rest obtained from reference TRBV28 and TRBJ2-5, is as follows: DVKVTQSSRYLVKRTGEKVFLECVQDMDHENMFWYRQDPGLGLRLIYFSYDVKMKEKGDIPEGYSVSREKKERFSLILESASTNQTSMYLCASITSGGAWETQYFGPGTRLLVL.

The chain uses TRBV20-1 and TRBJ2-7, with 7 bases fitting TRBD1. CDR1 is DFQATT and CDR2 is SNEGSKA in the germline V gene (reference sequence). The CDR3 is 12 residues long. V trimming: 6 bases; J trimming: 5 bases; junction bases outside the gene matches: 7. The CDR3 DNA reads as TGCAGTGCCGCGTCGACAGGGAACGAGCAGTACTTC. It yields the protein CSAASTGNEQYF.

The sample holds a few counts of this clonotype. The DNA for the CDR3 is TGTGCCAGCAGTTTCAAGGCCGGGAATGAGCAGTTCTTC. Translated, it gives CASSFKAGNEQFF. The J gene is TRBJ2-1, the V gene TRBV28, with D unresolved. With 3 bases removed from V and 7 bases from J, the gap between germline ends came to 10 bases. This CDR3 has 13 residues. Germline V gene sequence: CDR1 MDHEN, CDR2 SYDVKM.

This clonotype has only a few counts. J is TRBJ1-1 and V is TRBV4-2; TRBD1 might be the D (5 bases). Deletions cut 2 bases from V and 1 base from J, with 20 bases between. CDR1 LGHNA and CDR2 YNFKEQ come from the germline V gene. This CDR3 region has 18 residues. DNA of the CDR3: TGTGCCAGCAGCCAACAACCGTTCCCGTCGGGGCAGAACACTGAAGCTTTCTTT. Amino acids: CASSQQPFPSGQNTEAFF.

V is TRBV2 and J is TRBJ1-5; TRBD1 aligns across 7 bases. Germline CDR1 is SNHLY and CDR2 is FYNNEI. This CDR3 region has 14 residues. With 7 bases clipped from V and 6 bases from J, the junction kept 9 bases outside the gene matches. The CDR3 loop reads CASNREGASQPQHF. The CDR3 DNA follows: TGTGCCAGCAACAGGGAGGGGGCGAGTCAGCCCCAGCATTTT. Looking up the rest from reference TRBV2 and TRBJ1-5 gives the full variable domain: EPEVTQTPSHQVTQMGQEVILRCVPISNHLYFYWYRQILGQKVEFLVSFYNNEISEKSEIFDDQFSVERPDGSNFTLKIRSTKLEDSAMYFCASNREGASQPQHFGDGTRLSIL.

The table lists this clonotype with a few counts. This chain uses TRBV2 with TRBJ2-7; D unresolved. Gene TRBJ2-5 matches the end of the DNA better, so the J call may be wrong. CDR1 is SNHLY, CDR2 FYNNEI, per germline. The CDR3 is 11 amino acids. For the CDR3, the DNA is TGTGCCAGCAGTCCCCCGGAGACCCAGTACTTC. Translated: CASSPPETQYF.

This clonotype was picked up a small number of times. This chain uses TRBV7-2 with TRBJ2-7; D ambiguous. Germline V gene lookup returns CDR1 SGHTA and CDR2 FQGNSA. Trimming stripped 2 bases from V and 5 bases from J, with 10 bases between. The CDR3 sequence is 13 residues long. CDR3 sequence: CASSLRSMDEQYF. The CDR3 DNA follows: TGTGCCAGCAGCTTAAGGTCTATGGACGAGCAGTACTTC.